This TCR beta chain was sequenced for a study of cytomegalovirus exposure and HLA in healthy donors. Across the study: Prior work identified 95 million to 120 million unique TCR beta sequences in about 179 million T cells.

Regarding the study as a whole: Previous analysis showed most TCR beta V segments were productive about 87% or about 30% of the time. Exclusion as indistinguishable affected some V segments, including TRBV6-2 and TRBV6-3. A later examination showed that TCR association rates differed by HLA locus, with DRB1 most and HLA-C fewest.

Concerning this clone: What it recognizes is unknown.

J lost 6 bases, V lost 1 base, and 4 bases had no gene match. This CDR3 has 15 amino acids. Looked up from germline, CDR1 is SEHNR and CDR2 is FQNEAQ (reference sequence). With 60 Vbeta and 13 Jbeta primers, the PCR was carried out. Clones were read by immunoSEQ multiplex PCR, and TCRdb kept only the in-frame ones, dropping some. The repertoire has around 150,000 clones, 76% of them found once; the top ten carry 1.5% to 2%. The J gene is TRBJ2-1, the V gene TRBV7-9, with 9 bases fitting TRBD2. Sequenced input: PBMCs. The TCR comes from a man in his forties or fifties in good health and CMV-seronegative. CDR3 amino acids: CASSLGGGGVNEQFF. The DNA of the CDR3 is TGTGCCAGCAGCTTAGGAGGCGGGGGGGTCAATGAGCAGTTCTTC.